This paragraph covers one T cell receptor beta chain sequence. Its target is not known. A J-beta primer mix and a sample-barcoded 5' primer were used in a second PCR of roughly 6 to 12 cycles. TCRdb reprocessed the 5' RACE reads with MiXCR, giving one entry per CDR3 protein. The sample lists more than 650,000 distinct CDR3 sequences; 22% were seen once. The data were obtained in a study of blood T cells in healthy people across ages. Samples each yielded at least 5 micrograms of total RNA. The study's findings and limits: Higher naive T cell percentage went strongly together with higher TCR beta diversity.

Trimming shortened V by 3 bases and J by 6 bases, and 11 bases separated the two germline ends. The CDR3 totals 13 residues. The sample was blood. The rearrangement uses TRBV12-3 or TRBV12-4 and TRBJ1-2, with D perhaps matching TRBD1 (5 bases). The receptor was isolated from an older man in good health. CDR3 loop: CASSFQRGDGYTF. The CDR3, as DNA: TGTGCCAGCAGTTTCCAGCGGGGGGATGGCTACACCTTC.